This T cell receptor beta chain was captured by sequencing in a study of T cells in narcolepsy (dated by TCRdb to 2017 to 2018). In terms of the full investigation: Patients with narcolepsy type 1 or type 2 (NT1, NT2) and healthy control donors were enrolled in the study. The study used TCR Vbeta sequencing to track clonotypes in blood and CSF while looking for autoreactive T cells in narcolepsy patients that target self-antigens of hypocretin neurons (hypocretin, TRIB2). Overall results and qualifications from the work: Plots comparing CSF and blood CD4+ T cell clonotypes from the same patient highlighted HCRT-specific and TRIB2-specific autoreactive clonotypes. Patients and controls had similar numbers of sequenced blood memory CD4+ clonotypes, with averages of around 40,000 in patients and 33,354 in controls. Certain blood memory CD4+ repertoires from patients and controls had no sequences that matched autoreactive T cell clones. According to the report, autoreactive clonotypes were detected serially in the blood of the same patients and of different patients, but not in healthy controls.

Libraries came from the immunoSEQ multiplex PCR assay. The source is immuneACCESS, and TCRdb retained only in-frame sequences with V and J called. Part of the clones is not carried over; for the studies checked, unresolved V genes explain less than half of this, and the remainder is unexplained. Across this sample there are about 35,000 clones, with roughly 87% seen only once. Over 0.65% of the sample goes to the ten largest clones. On this clone itself: Its antigen remains unidentified. No much larger clonotype is one base removed from it; base qualities were not supplied.

For TCR Vbeta sequencing, memory CD4+ T cells were sorted ex vivo from the peripheral blood of narcolepsy patients and healthy controls. The sequence was collected from a human donor with narcolepsy. The sequenced material came from CD45RA- memory CD4+ T cells from PBMCs. According to the study, the label for this sample's cell subset or site signals: memory T cells sorted ex vivo from peripheral blood.

The DNA is as follows: TGTGCCAGCAGTTTGAGGGCGGGAGAGACCCAGTACTTC. Its translation is CASSLRAGETQYF. The V gene is TRBV27 and the J gene is TRBJ2-5, and TRBD2 may be the D gene, going by 5 matching bases. Its CDR3 holds 13 amino acids, cysteine through phenylalanine. Just CDR3 DNA is preserved here, 39 bases in frame from base 1. The germline V gene encodes CDR1 MNHEY and CDR2 SMNVEV (reference sequence). V loses 3 bases of germline sequence and J loses 4 bases, and the interval between the two ends is 9 bases.